These 24 T cell receptor beta chains were all obtained from the same sample, sequenced in a study of blood T cell repertoires in COVID-19. Sequencing used immunoSEQ multiplex PCR; TCRdb keeps in-frame clones, though not all of them. Here the sample spans about 130,000 clones, approximately 90% being singletons. The sequenced sample consisted of peripheral blood. The source of these receptors is a woman at least 80 years old with acute or convalescent COVID-19.

The sample holds a few counts of this clone. The V and J genes are TRBV11-2 and TRBJ2-5; D gene uncertain. The CDR3 runs 13 residues. The germline V and J ends were trimmed by 0 bases and 1 base, with 3 bases remaining between them. Germline CDR1 is SGHAT and CDR2 is FQNNGV. The chain's CDR3 is CASSLERQETQYF. The CDR3 DNA reads as TGTGCCAGCAGCTTAGAGCGCCAAGAGACCCAGTACTTC.

This rearrangement joins TRBV4-1 to TRBJ1-2; 8 bases line up with TRBD1. Germline trimming cut 5 bases from V and 3 bases from J; bases unmatched to any gene: 5. The CDR3 spans 14 residues. Germline V gene data show CDR1 as MGHRA and CDR2 as YSYEKL. The CDR3 spells CASSVAGGDYGYTF. CDR3 coding DNA: TGCGCCAGCAGCGTCGCAGGGGGCGACTATGGCTACACCTTC.

The CDR3 DNA sequence: TGCGCCAGCAGCCAACGGACTAGCGCGAGCTCTGGGGCCAACGTCCTGACTTTC. Its protein product is CASSQRTSASSGANVLTF. The chain couples TRBV4-3 to TRBJ2-6, with 9 bases aligning to TRBD2. Germline lookup yields CDR1 LGHNA and CDR2 YSLEER. The CDR3 length is 18 residues. V was clipped by 2 bases and J by 0 bases; unmatched bases: 5.

This rearrangement joins TRBV5-1 to TRBJ1-1, with 7 bases matching TRBD1. Germline CDR1 and CDR2: SGHRS and YFSETQ. Trimming took 7 bases from V and 3 from J; bases not matched to a gene: 6. The CDR3 loop spans 13 amino acids. The DNA for the CDR3 is TGCGCCAGCGGGACAGCGCGTCACACTGAAGCTTTCTTT. Amino acid sequence: CASGTARHTEAFF.

The rearrangement joins TRBV10-3 to TRBJ1-3; 8 bases line up with TRBD1. Germline V gene data show CDR1 as ENHRY and CDR2 as SYGVKD. Germline trimming cut 2 bases from V and 0 bases from J; bases unmatched to any gene: 3. The length of the CDR3 is 16 residues. The CDR3 region has the DNA TGTGCCATCAGTGAGAAGGGGACAGGCTCTGGAAACACCATATATTTT. Encoded protein: CAISEKGTGSGNTIYF.

The chain couples TRBV29-1 to TRBJ2-2; D remains ambiguous. CDR3 size: 13 residues. Trimming removed 4 bases from V and 6 bases from J, with 12 bases in between. CDR1 and CDR2 from the germline V gene are SQVTM and ANQGSEA. Written as DNA, the CDR3 is TGCAGCGTTGTTGTTCGGTTCCCCGGGGAGCTGTTTTTT. Translating gives CSVVVRFPGELFF.

The rearrangement uses TRBV6-5 and TRBJ2-7, with 7 bases matching TRBD2. CDR3 length: 15 amino acids. J lost 7 bases, V lost 5 bases, and 14 bases had no gene match. CDR1 and CDR2 from the germline V gene are MNHEY and SVGAGI. DNA of the CDR3: TGTGCCAGCAGTCCCCCCCTCGCGGGAGAGGGGGAGCAGTACTTC. It specifies CASSPPLAGEGEQYF.

The chain is built from TRBV12-3 or TRBV12-4 and TRBJ1-3, with D possibly being TRBD1 (6 bases). This CDR3 region has 13 residues. Trimming left V 10 bases short and J 2 bases short, with 12 bases between. The chain's CDR3 is CATRQDPGNTIYF. CDR3 nucleotides: TGTGCCACCCGACAGGACCCTGGAAACACCATATATTTT.

V is TRBV19 and J is TRBJ2-2; D is uncertain. Trimming cost V 7 bases and J 3 bases, with 9 bases left between them. This CDR3 region has 13 residues. The V gene's germline CDR1 is LNHDA and CDR2 SQIVND (reference sequence). CDR3 coding DNA: TGTGCCAGTACCGTAGACTACACCGGGGAGCTGTTTTTT. Protein: CASTVDYTGELFF.

The J gene is TRBJ1-2, the V gene TRBV19; no clear D. V dropped 7 bases and J dropped 7 bases, with 16 bases sitting between them. The CDR3 consists of 13 residues. In germline, CDR1 is LNHDA, CDR2 SQIVND (reference sequence). The CDR3 DNA is TGTGCCAGTAAGCGGCGAGGCGATACTGGCTACACCTTC. It specifies CASKRRGDTGYTF.

In this sample, this clone turned up once. The rearrangement links TRBV11-2 to TRBJ2-2, with 15 bases matching TRBD2. The CDR3 has 20 amino acids. The J segment lost 7 bases and the V segment lost 0 bases, leaving 12 bases of the junction unmatched. Germline assignment: CDR1 SGHAT and CDR2 FQNNGV. The CDR3 DNA sequence: TGTGCCAGCAGCTTAGACCCAAGGACTAGCGGGAGGGCCGGGAGCGGGGAGCTGTTTTTT. Protein sequence: CASSLDPRTSGRAGSGELFF. The full variable domain, with the rest looked up from reference TRBV11-2 and TRBJ2-2, is EAGVAQSPRYKIIEKRQSVAFWCNPISGHATLYWYQQILGQGPKLLIQFQNNGVVDDSQLPKDRFSAERLKGVDSTLKIQPAKLEDSAVYLCASSLDPRTSGRAGSGELFFGEGSRLTVL.

The gene calls are TRBV4-1 and TRBJ1-3; TRBD1 might be the D (6 bases). The V gene's germline CDR1 is MGHRA and CDR2 YSYEKL. The CDR3 length is 17 residues. Trimming removed 2 bases at V and 0 bases at J, with 14 bases between. CDR3 bases: TGCGCCAGCAGCCAATCGGGACAAAAGTCCTCTGGAAACACCATATATTTT. Translation: CASSQSGQKSSGNTIYF.

The genes are TRBV6-2 or TRBV6-3 and TRBJ2-2; TRBD1 agrees at 8 bases. The CDR3 spans 16 residues. Germline CDR1 and CDR2: MNHEY and SVGEGT. V shed 5 bases, J shed 5 bases, and the junction held 10 bases outside the gene matches. CDR3 region: CASSGARTGITGELFF. For the CDR3, the DNA is TGTGCCAGCAGTGGGGCCCGGACAGGGATTACCGGGGAGCTGTTTTTT.

A few counts support this clone. The chain is built from TRBV9 and TRBJ1-5; the D gene is possibly TRBD1 (5 bases). The CDR3 runs to 13 residues. CDR1 SGDLS and CDR2 YYNGEE come from the germline V gene. Trimming left V 10 bases short and J 4 bases short, with 15 bases between. The CDR3 nucleotides read TGTGCCCCCATGGGAAGGGGAAATCAGCCCCAGCATTTT. This codes for CAPMGRGNQPQHF.

The sample holds a few counts of this clone. The chain combines TRBV28 with TRBJ1-4; D perhaps matches TRBD1 (6 bases). The CDR3 is 15 residues long. The germline V and J ends were trimmed by 2 bases and 8 bases, with 15 bases remaining between them. CDR1 and CDR2 from the germline V gene are MDHEN and SYDVKM. The CDR3 here is CASSLSATGGEKLFF. The DNA of the CDR3 is TGTGCCAGCAGTTTAAGCGCGACAGGTGGCGAAAAACTGTTTTTT.

The chain recombines TRBV12-3 or TRBV12-4 with TRBJ1-5; D unresolved. This CDR3 comprises 13 residues. The ends were cut back, 1 base at V and 7 bases at J, with 8 bases in the middle. DNA of the CDR3: TGTGCCAGCAGTTTAGTAGAGGGACAGCCCCAGCATTTT. Protein: CASSLVEGQPQHF.

This chain joins TRBV7-8 and TRBJ1-3; tentatively, D is TRBD1 (5 bases). V was clipped by 1 base and J by 0 bases, with 16 bases between them. There are 18 residues in the CDR3. CDR1 and CDR2 (germline): SGHVS, FQNEAQ. CDR3 protein: CASSLVGQGAVSGNTIYF. DNA of the CDR3: TGTGCCAGCAGCTTAGTCGGCCAGGGTGCAGTCTCTGGAAACACCATATATTTT.

The rearrangement links TRBV19 to TRBJ2-7; D may be TRBD2 (6 bases). CDR1 is LNHDA, CDR2 SQIVND, per germline (reference sequence). This CDR3 contains 15 residues. Deletions cut 3 bases from V and 2 bases from J, with 14 bases between. CDR3 region: CASSIPGGKAYEQYF. Written as DNA, the CDR3 is TGTGCCAGTAGTATTCCCGGGGGAAAGGCCTACGAGCAGTACTTC.

The chain joins TRBV5-5 to TRBJ2-1, with D unresolved. The CDR3 spans 14 residues. The ends were cut back, 0 bases at V and 2 bases at J, with 6 bases in the middle. Germline CDR1 reads SGHKS; CDR2 reads YYEKEE (reference sequence). CDR3 nucleotide sequence: TGTGCCAGCAGCTTGGGACAAACCTACAATGAGCAGTTCTTC. Protein: CASSLGQTYNEQFF.

In its sample, this clone was seen once. The rearrangement links TRBV28 to TRBJ1-3; D is possibly TRBD1 (5 bases). Trimming took 8 bases from V and 4 from J, leaving 12 bases between them. The CDR3 has 13 residues. Germline V gene data show CDR1 as MDHEN and CDR2 as SYDVKM. CDR3 region: CASGSGGGNTIYF. In DNA, the CDR3 is TGTGCCAGCGGGTCCGGGGGGGGAAACACCATATATTTT.

V is TRBV29-1 and J is TRBJ1-2; 9 bases fit TRBD1. This CDR3 comprises 14 residues. Germline loops: CDR1 SQVTM, CDR2 ANQGSEA. After removal of 4 bases from V and 3 bases from J, the junction contained 6 bases not matched to a gene. The CDR3 sequence: CSVASGQGHYGYTF. CDR3 in DNA: TGCAGCGTTGCCTCGGGACAGGGACACTATGGCTACACCTTC.

The V gene is TRBV19, the J gene TRBJ1-5; TRBD1 matches 8 bases. This CDR3 has 14 residues. CDR1 LNHDA and CDR2 SQIVND come from the germline V gene (reference sequence). J gave up 5 bases and V 6 bases, and 6 bases lay outside the gene matches. CDR3 protein: CASRTGGRDQPQHF. DNA for the CDR3: TGTGCCAGTAGAACAGGGGGTAGGGATCAGCCCCAGCATTTT.

This rearrangement joins TRBV7-9 to TRBJ1-4; 7 bases match TRBD1. There are 16 residues in the CDR3. CDR1 and CDR2 from the germline V gene are SEHNR and FQNEAQ (reference sequence). The ends lost 5 bases at V and 2 bases at J; junction bases unmatched: 8. CDR3 sequence (DNA): TGTGCCAGCAGCCCCCCAGGGGGGAGGACTAATGAAAAACTGTTTTTT. Translating it yields CASSPPGGRTNEKLFF.

This clone showed up just once. The V gene is TRBV4-2, the J gene TRBJ1-2; D gene ambiguous. Trimming took off 0 bases at V and 0 bases at J, with 11 bases between the two ends. The CDR3 has 16 amino acids. Germline CDR1 and CDR2: LGHNA and YNFKEQ. The CDR3: CASSQDLAPTNYGYTF. The CDR3 DNA is TGTGCCAGCAGCCAAGATCTGGCACCCACTAACTATGGCTACACCTTC.